This T cell receptor beta chain emerged from a study of T cells after yellow fever vaccination. About the study: Each low-cell-number fraction was prepared by means of SMART-Seq v4 Ultra Low Input.

Germline V CDR1 and CDR2: SEHNR, FQNEAQ (reference sequence). V dropped 5 bases and J dropped 9 bases, with 14 bases sitting between them. The length of the CDR3 is 12 residues. A few counts support this clonotype. One entry per CDR3 protein, called by TCRdb with MiXCR from the 5' RACE reads. The data show around 360,000 distinct CDR3 sequences, roughly 10% seen once. This clonotype was sampled from a man between 18 and 35 years old who received the YFV17D yellow fever vaccine. Sequences were derived from PBMCs, sampled on the day of the first yellow fever vaccination. The chain recombines TRBV7-9 with TRBJ2-7, with D perhaps matching TRBD2 (5 bases). Written as DNA, the CDR3 is TGTGCCAGCAGCCAACCGAGCGGCGGGCAGTACGTC. It is translated as CASSQPSGGQYV.